The 9 T cell receptor beta chains in this list originate from one sample, sequenced in a study of beta chain features in type 1 diabetes. Whole-study results and caveats: Type 1 diabetes patients had moderately but significantly shorter TCRB CDR3s in all four CD4+ subsets.

The sequenced template was cDNA made from the entire isolated RNA. Sequenced by immunoSEQ multiplex PCR; TCRdb stores in-frame clones only, minus some. The sample has roughly 280,000 clones; approximately 25% are singletons. No antigen is known for these receptors. Sequencing was done on a sample of naive CD4+ T cells from blood. The receptors were sampled from a woman aged 30 to 39 with type 1 diabetes.

The chain employs TRBV7-3 and TRBJ2-1; 11 positions agree with TRBD2. CDR3 length: 16 amino acids. V trimming: 4 bases; J trimming: 3 bases; junction bases outside the gene matches: 5. The germline V gene has CDR1 SGHTA and CDR2 FQGTGA. CDR3 DNA: TGTGCCAGCAGCTCCACCGGGACTAGCGGCTACAATGAGCAGTTCTTC. It specifies CASSSTGTSGYNEQFF.

This sequence joins TRBV5-4 and TRBJ2-7; 9 bases map to TRBD2. Per germline, CDR1 SGHNT and CDR2 YYREEE (reference sequence). J gave up 2 bases and V 4 bases, and 7 bases lay outside the gene matches. The CDR3 sequence is 15 residues long. CDR3 sequence (DNA): TGTGCCAGCAGCCCCGCTAGCGGGACGACCTACGAGCAGTACTTC. Translating it yields CASSPASGTTYEQYF.

This clone was recorded only once. V is TRBV5-4 and J is TRBJ2-7; 11 bases match TRBD2. Trimming at V came to 3 bases and at J to 0 bases, leaving 8 bases not matched to a gene. This CDR3 is 17 amino acids long. Germline-derived CDR1 and CDR2 are SGHNT and YYREEE (reference sequence). The CDR3 region has the DNA TGTGCCAGCAGCTCTCCCCCCGGGACTAGCGGCTCCTACGAGCAGTACTTC. It encodes CASSSPPGTSGSYEQYF.

The rearrangement links TRBV9 to TRBJ2-3; D remains unclear. V lost 0 bases and J lost 8, with 13 bases in between. Germline lookup yields CDR1 SGDLS and CDR2 YYNGEE. The length of the CDR3 is 14 residues. The CDR3 bases are TGTGCCAGCAGCGTAGAATTGCGCCGCGGTACGCAGTATTTT. Encoded protein: CASSVELRRGTQYF.

This chain uses TRBV7-9 with TRBJ2-5; TRBD2 matches at 12 bases. From germline, CDR1 is SEHNR and CDR2 FQNEAQ (reference sequence). The trim removed 2 bases at V and 5 bases at J, leaving 3 bases unmatched. This CDR3 is 15 amino acids long. CDR3 sequence reads: CASSLLTSGSETQYF. CDR3 nucleotides: TGTGCCAGCAGCTTACTGACTAGCGGGAGTGAGACCCAGTACTTC.

V gene TRBV18 combines with J gene TRBJ2-7, with D perhaps TRBD2 (6 bases). CDR1 KGHSH and CDR2 LQKENI come from the germline V gene. The length of the CDR3 is 15 residues. Trimming cost V 3 bases and J 4 bases, with 16 bases left between them. CDR3 in amino acids: CASSPLAATKYEQYF. CDR3 bases: TGTGCCAGCTCACCCTTAGCGGCGACAAAGTACGAGCAGTACTTC.

V is TRBV5-6 and J is TRBJ2-7, with 7 nucleotides matching TRBD2. Germline trimming cut 6 bases from V and 6 bases from J; bases unmatched to any gene: 9. Germline values: CDR1 SGHDT, CDR2 YYEEEE. The CDR3 contains 13 residues. The CDR3 coding sequence is TGTGCCAGCACCCTTTGGACTAGTAGCGAGCAGTACTTC. Translating it yields CASTLWTSSEQYF.

This clone was detected a few times. The J gene is TRBJ2-3, the V gene TRBV7-2, with no clear D. Germline values: CDR1 SGHTA, CDR2 FQGNSA. V lost 1 base and J lost 9, with 11 bases in between. CDR3 length: 13 residues. The CDR3 here is CASSLDPSETQYF. The CDR3 region has the DNA TGTGCCAGCAGCTTAGATCCCAGTGAAACGCAGTATTTT.

A remark on this clone: Other DNA variants within this sample encode the same CDR3. The rearrangement links TRBV6-5 to TRBJ1-1; no reliable D call. Trimming took 4 bases from V and 2 from J, leaving 8 bases between them. The CDR3 totals 13 residues. The germline V gene has CDR1 MNHEY and CDR2 SVGAGI. This CDR3 is CASSLQRNTEAFF. As DNA, the CDR3 is TGTGCCAGCAGTTTACAGAGAAACACTGAAGCTTTCTTT.